The source of this TCR beta chain is a study of cytomegalovirus exposure and HLA in healthy donors. Study observations and caveats: In a later analysis, about 17,000 TCR beta sequences were associated with HLA alleles at 0.05 false discovery rate.

The PCR contained 60 Vbeta and 13 Jbeta primers. Authors' analysis steps: Approximately 78 million unique TCR beta chains, roughly 11 million of them shared, were counted by a later analysis. Generated by immunoSEQ multiplex PCR, the TCRdb table keeps only in-frame clones and is missing some. D and trimming were read from the DNA, whereas the V and J calls and clone size are those reported in that table. The repertoire holds 200,000 or so clones, over 75% seen once, with approximately 0.098% in the top ten. CDR1 and CDR2 (germline): LNHDA, SQIVND (reference sequence). The CDR3 loop spans 13 amino acids. Trimming removed 5 bases from V and 3 bases from J, with 10 bases in between. With respect to this clone: No antigen is known for it.

Sequenced sample: PBMCs. The sequence derives from a boy between 2 and 10 years old in good health and CMV-seronegative. The chain links TRBV19 to TRBJ1-2, with unresolved D. In DNA, the CDR3 is TGTGCCAGTAGTCCCGACACCGACTATGGCTACACCTTC. Residues: CASSPDTDYGYTF. The entire variable domain, with the rest obtained from reference TRBV19 and TRBJ1-2, is as follows: DGGITQSPKYLFRKEGQNVTLSCEQNLNHDAMYWYRQDPGQGLRLIYYSQIVNDFQKGDIAEGYSVSREKKESFPLTVTSAQKNPTAFYLCASSPDTDYGYTFGSGTRLTVV.